This T cell receptor beta chain was sequenced for a study of blood T cell repertoires in COVID-19. Study in general: Acute-phase and convalescent COVID-19 samples originated in the United States, Italy and Spain. The cDNA or gDNA used as material had been derived from T cells, B-cell-depleted T cells, or PBMCs.

The CDR3 contains 14 residues. The germline CDR1 and CDR2 sequences are MDHEN and SYDVKM. The V gene end was trimmed by 5 bases and the J gene end by 4 bases; junction bases not matched to a gene: 7. As processed by the authors: Reference gene primer amplification in the assay estimated nucleated cell counts. Only in-frame clones appear in the TCRdb table, and some are missing; sequencing was by immunoSEQ multiplex PCR. That table is the source of V, J and clone size, and D and trimming were worked out from the DNA. The table shows about 210,000 clones, with roughly 80% occurring only once. The chain uses TRBV28 and TRBJ1-1, with 7 bases aligning to TRBD1. The clonotype originates from a woman in her forties with active or convalescent COVID-19. The sample consisted of peripheral blood. The CDR3, as DNA: TGTGCCAGCAGTATAAGACAGGGAGGCACTGAAGCTTTCTTT. The encoded protein is CASSIRQGGTEAFF.